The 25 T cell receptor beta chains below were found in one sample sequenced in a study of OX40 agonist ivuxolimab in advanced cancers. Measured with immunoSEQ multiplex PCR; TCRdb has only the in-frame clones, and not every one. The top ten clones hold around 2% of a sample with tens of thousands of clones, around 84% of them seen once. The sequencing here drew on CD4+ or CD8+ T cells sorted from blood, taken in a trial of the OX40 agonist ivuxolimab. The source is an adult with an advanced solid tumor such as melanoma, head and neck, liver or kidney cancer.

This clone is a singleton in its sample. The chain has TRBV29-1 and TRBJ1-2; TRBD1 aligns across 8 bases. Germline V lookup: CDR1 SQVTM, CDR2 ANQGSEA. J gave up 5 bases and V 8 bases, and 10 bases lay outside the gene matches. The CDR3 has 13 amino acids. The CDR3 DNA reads TGCAGCACCGGGACAGGCACCTTGTATGGCTACACCTTC. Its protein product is CSTGTGTLYGYTF. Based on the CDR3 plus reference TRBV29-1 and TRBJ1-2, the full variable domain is SAVISQKPSRDICQRGTSLTIQCQVDSQVTMMFWYRQQPGQSLTLIATANQGSEATYESGFVIDKFPISRPNLTFSTLTVSNMSPEDSSIYLCSTGTGTLYGYTFGSGTRLTVV.

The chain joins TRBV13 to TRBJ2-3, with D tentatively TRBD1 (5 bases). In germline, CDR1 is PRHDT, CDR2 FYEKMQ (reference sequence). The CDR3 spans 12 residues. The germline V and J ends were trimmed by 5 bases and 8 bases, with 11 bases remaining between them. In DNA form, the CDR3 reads TGTGCCAGCAGCACCCAAAGGGGTACGCAGTATTTT. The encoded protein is CASSTQRGTQYF. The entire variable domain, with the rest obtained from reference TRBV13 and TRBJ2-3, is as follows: AAGVIQSPRHLIKEKRETATLKCYPIPRHDTVYWYQQGPGQDPQFLISFYEKMQSDKGSIPDRFSAQQFSDYHSELNMSSLELGDSALYFCASSTQRGTQYFGPGTRLTVL.

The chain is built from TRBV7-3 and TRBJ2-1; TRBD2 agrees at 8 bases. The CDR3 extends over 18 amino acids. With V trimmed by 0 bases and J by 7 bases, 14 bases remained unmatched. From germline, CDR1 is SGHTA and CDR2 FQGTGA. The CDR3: CASSLTGLGLGYGNEQFF. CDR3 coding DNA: TGTGCCAGCAGCTTAACGGGACTAGGGTTGGGTTATGGAAATGAGCAGTTCTTC.

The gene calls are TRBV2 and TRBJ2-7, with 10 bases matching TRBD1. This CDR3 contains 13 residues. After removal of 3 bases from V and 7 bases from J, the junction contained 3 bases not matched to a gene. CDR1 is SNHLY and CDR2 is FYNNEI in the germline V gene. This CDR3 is CASSEGQGIEQYF. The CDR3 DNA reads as TGTGCCAGCAGTGAGGGACAGGGGATTGAGCAGTACTTC.

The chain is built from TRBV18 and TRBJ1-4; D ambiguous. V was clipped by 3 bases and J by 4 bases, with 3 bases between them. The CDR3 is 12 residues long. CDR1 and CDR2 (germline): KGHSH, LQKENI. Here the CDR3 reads CASSPGNEKLFF. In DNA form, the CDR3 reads TGTGCCAGCTCACCCGGTAATGAAAAACTGTTTTTT. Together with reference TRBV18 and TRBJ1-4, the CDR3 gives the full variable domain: NAGVMQNPRHLVRRRGQEARLRCSPMKGHSHVYWYRQLPEEGLKFMVYLQKENIIDESGMPKERFSAEFPKEGPSILRIQQVVRGDSAAYFCASSPGNEKLFFGSGTQLSVL.

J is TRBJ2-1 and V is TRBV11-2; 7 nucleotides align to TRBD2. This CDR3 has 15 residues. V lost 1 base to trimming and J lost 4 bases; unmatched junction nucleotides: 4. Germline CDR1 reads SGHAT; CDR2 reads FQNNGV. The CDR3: CASSLAGGRYNEQFF. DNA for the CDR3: TGTGCCAGCAGCTTAGCGGGAGGACGATACAATGAGCAGTTCTTC.

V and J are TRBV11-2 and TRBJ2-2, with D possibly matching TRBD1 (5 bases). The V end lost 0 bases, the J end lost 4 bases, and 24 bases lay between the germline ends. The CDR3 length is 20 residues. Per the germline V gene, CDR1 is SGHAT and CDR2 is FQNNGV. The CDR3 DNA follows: TGTGCCAGCAGCTTAGATCAGGGTAGGATGGGGCTCGCCGGCACCGGGGAGCTGTTTTTT. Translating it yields CASSLDQGRMGLAGTGELFF.

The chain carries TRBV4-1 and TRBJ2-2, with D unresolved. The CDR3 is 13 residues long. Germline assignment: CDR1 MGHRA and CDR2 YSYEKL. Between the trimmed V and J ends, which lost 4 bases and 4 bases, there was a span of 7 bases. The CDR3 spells CASSPQSTGELFF. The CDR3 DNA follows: TGCGCCAGCAGCCCCCAGAGCACCGGGGAGCTGTTTTTT.

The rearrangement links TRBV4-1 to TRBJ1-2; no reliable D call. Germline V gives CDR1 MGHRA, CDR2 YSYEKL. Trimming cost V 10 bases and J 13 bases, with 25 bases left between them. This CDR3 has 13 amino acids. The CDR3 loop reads CATSESSYRAATF. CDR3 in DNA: TGCGCCACCTCGGAGTCGTCCTATAGGGCTGCCACCTTC.

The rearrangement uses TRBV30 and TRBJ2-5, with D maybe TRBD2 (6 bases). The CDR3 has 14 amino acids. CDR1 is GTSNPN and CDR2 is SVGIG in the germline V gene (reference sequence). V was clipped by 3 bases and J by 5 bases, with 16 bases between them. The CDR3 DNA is TGTGCCTGGAGCGAGGACTATGCTCGCGAGACCCAGTACTTC. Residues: CAWSEDYARETQYF.

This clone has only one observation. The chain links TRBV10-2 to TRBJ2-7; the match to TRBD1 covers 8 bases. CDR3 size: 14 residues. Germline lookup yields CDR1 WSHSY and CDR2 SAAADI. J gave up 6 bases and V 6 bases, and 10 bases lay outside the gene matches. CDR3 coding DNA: TGCGCCAGCAGAGGGACAGGTGCGGCCGGCGAGCAGTACTTC. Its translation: CASRGTGAAGEQYF.

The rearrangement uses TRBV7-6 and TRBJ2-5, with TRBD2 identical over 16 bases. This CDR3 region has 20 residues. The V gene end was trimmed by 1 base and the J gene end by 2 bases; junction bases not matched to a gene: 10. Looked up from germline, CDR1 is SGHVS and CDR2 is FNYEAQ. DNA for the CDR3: TGTGCCAGCAGCTTAGGGACCGGGACTAGCGGGAGGGAGGGGCAAGAGACCCAGTACTTC. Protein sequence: CASSLGTGTSGREGQETQYF.

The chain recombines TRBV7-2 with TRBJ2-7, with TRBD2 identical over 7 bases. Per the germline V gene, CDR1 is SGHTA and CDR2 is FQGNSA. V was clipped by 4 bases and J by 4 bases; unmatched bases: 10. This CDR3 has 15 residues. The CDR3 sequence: CASSYVGGFEYEQYF. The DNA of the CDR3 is TGTGCCAGCAGCTATGTCGGGGGGTTCGAGTACGAGCAGTACTTC.

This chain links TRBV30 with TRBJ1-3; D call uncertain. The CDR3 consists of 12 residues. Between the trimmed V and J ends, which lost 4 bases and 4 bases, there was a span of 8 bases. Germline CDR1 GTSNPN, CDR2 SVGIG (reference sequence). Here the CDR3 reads CAWISVGNTIYF. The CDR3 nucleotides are TGTGCCTGGATATCAGTCGGAAACACCATATATTTT.

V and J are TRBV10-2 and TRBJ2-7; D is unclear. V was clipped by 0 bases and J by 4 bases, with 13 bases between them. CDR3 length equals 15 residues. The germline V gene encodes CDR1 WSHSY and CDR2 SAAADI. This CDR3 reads CASSESMARTYEQYF. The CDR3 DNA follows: TGCGCCAGCAGTGAGTCGATGGCTAGGACGTACGAGCAGTACTTC.

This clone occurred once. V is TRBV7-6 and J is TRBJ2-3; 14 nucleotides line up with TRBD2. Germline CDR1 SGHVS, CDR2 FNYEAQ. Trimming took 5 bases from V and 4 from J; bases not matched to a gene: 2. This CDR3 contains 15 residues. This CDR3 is CASSPGLAGADTQYF. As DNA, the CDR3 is TGTGCCAGCAGCCCGGGACTAGCGGGAGCAGATACGCAGTATTTT. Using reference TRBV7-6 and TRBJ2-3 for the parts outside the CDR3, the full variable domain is GAGVSQSPRYKVTKRGQDVALRCDPISGHVSLYWYRQALGQGPEFLTYFNYEAQQDKSGLPNDRFSAERPEGSISTLTIQRTEQRDSAMYRCASSPGLAGADTQYFGPGTRLTVL.

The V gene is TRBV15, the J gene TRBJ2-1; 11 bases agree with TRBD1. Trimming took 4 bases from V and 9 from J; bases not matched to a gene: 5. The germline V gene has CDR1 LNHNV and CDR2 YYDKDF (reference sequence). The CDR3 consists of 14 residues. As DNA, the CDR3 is TGTGCCACCAGCACGGGACAGGGGGACAGTGAGCAGTTCTTC. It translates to CATSTGQGDSEQFF.

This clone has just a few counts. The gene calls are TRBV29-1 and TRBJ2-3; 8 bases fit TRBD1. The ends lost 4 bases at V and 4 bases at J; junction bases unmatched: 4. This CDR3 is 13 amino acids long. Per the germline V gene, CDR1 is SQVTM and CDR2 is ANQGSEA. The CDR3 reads CSVVDRGADTQYF. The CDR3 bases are TGCAGCGTTGTAGACAGGGGCGCAGATACGCAGTATTTT.

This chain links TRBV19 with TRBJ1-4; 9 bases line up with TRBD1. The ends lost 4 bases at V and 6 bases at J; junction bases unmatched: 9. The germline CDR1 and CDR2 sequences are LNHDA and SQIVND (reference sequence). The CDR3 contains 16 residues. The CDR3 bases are TGTGCCAGTAGTAAGGGTCCGGGACAGGGAGATGAAAAACTGTTTTTT. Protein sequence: CASSKGPGQGDEKLFF. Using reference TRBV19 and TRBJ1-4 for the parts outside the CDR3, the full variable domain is DGGITQSPKYLFRKEGQNVTLSCEQNLNHDAMYWYRQDPGQGLRLIYYSQIVNDFQKGDIAEGYSVSREKKESFPLTVTSAQKNPTAFYLCASSKGPGQGDEKLFFGSGTQLSVL.

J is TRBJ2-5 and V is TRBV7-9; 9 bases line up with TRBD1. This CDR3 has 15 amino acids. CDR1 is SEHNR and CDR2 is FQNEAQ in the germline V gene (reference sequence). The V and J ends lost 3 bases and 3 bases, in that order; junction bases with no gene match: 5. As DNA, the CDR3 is TGTGCCAGCAGCTTGGCCGGGACAGGGAAAGAGACCCAGTACTTC. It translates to CASSLAGTGKETQYF.

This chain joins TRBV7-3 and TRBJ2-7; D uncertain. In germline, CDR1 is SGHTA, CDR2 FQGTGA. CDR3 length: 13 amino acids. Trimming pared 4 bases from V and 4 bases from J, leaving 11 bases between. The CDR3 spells CASSSSNGYEQYF. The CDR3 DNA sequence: TGTGCCAGCAGCTCCTCCAATGGGTACGAGCAGTACTTC.

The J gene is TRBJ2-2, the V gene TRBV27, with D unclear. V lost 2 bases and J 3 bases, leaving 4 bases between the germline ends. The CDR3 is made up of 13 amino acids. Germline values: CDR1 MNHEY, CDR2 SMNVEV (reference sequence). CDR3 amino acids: CASSLLHTGELFF. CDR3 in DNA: TGTGCCAGCAGTTTACTCCACACCGGGGAGCTGTTTTTT.

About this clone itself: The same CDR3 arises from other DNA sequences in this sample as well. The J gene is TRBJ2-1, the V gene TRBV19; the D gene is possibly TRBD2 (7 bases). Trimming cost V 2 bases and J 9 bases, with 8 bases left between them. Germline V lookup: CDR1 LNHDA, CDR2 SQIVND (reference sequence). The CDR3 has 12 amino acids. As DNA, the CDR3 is TGTGCCAGTAGTATAAGGGGGGGTGAGCAGTTCTTC. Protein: CASSIRGGEQFF.

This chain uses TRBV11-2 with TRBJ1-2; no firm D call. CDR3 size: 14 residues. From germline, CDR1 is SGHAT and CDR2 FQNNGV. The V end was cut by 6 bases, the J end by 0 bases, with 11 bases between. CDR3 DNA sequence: TGTGCCAGCAGTACCAGTAGTGCTAACTATGGCTACACCTTC. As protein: CASSTSSANYGYTF.

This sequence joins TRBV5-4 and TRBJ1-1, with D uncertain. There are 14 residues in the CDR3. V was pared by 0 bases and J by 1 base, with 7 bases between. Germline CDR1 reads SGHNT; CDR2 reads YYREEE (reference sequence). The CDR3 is CASSLDQTNTEAFF. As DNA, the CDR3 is TGTGCCAGCAGCTTGGACCAGACGAACACTGAAGCTTTCTTT.